These 17 T cell receptor beta chains were all obtained from the same sample, sequenced in a study of human T cells and chemical hapten exposure. Time point denoted: patch test 2, 6 weeks after DPC sensitization. The treatment here: therapeutic diphenylcyclopropenone sensitization with weekly scalp DPC. TCRdb re-called the RACE reads with MiXCR, one entry per CDR3 protein. The data hold some 42,000 distinct CDR3 sequences, with around 9.3% observed a single time. This specimen consisted of whole blood, obtained in connection with sensitization to the hapten diphenylcyclopropenone (DPC). The receptors derive from a woman in her thirties or forties with alopecia areata. Some clones in this sample may be carry-over from other donors' samples.

In its sample, this clonotype was seen many times. The chain couples TRBV29-1 to TRBJ2-1; D gene ambiguous. This CDR3 spans 11 amino acids. Trimming shortened V by 5 bases and J by 8 bases, and 10 bases separated the two germline ends. CDR1 and CDR2 from the germline V gene are SQVTM and ANQGSEA. Here the CDR3 reads CSVRSAHEQFF. The CDR3 DNA follows: TGCAGCGTTCGTAGTGCACATGAGCAGTTCTTC.

This clonotype was observed at least ten times. J is TRBJ2-3 and V is TRBV7-9; D not certain. Trimming cost V 4 bases and J 3 bases, with 8 bases left between them. Germline V lookup: CDR1 SEHNR, CDR2 FQNEAQ (reference sequence). This CDR3 is 13 amino acids long. CDR3: CASSSDLTDTQYF. CDR3 DNA sequence: TGTGCCAGCAGCTCCGACTTGACAGATACGCAGTATTTT.

This clonotype has at least ten counts. This chain joins TRBV11-2 and TRBJ1-2; D perhaps matches TRBD1 (6 bases). Between the trimmed V and J ends, which lost 4 bases and 8 bases, there was a span of 17 bases. CDR1 and CDR2 (germline): SGHAT, FQNNGV. This CDR3 is 14 amino acids long. The CDR3 is CASSSYRAGGGYTF. The DNA for the CDR3 is TGTGCCAGCAGCTCATACAGGGCAGGCGGAGGCTACACCTTC.

Many counts were recorded for this clonotype. V is TRBV4-3 and J is TRBJ1-6, with D unclear. CDR1 and CDR2 (germline): LGHNA, YSLEER. Trimming took 0 bases from V and 8 from J, leaving 11 bases between them. This CDR3 is built from 15 residues. The CDR3 region is CASSQETDSYSPLHF. The CDR3 bases are TGCGCCAGCAGCCAAGAGACGGACTCCTATTCACCCCTCCACTTT.

As for this clonotype: A much bigger clone sits one base away, suggesting this may be a read error. The chain links TRBV3-1 to TRBJ2-3; 8 nucleotides align to TRBD2. CDR1 is LGHDT, CDR2 YNNKEL, per germline (reference sequence). CDR3 length equals 15 residues. Trimming took 1 base from V and 4 from J; bases not matched to a gene: 4. This CDR3 is CASSQAGGPADTQYF. The CDR3 coding sequence is TGTGCCAGCAGCCAAGCGGGGGGGCCCGCAGATACGCAGTATTTT.

This clonotype appeared a few times. This chain joins TRBV7-9 and TRBJ1-1, with D hard to call. This CDR3 is built from 14 residues. The germline CDR1 and CDR2 sequences are SEHNR and FQNEAQ (reference sequence). V dropped 1 base and J dropped 4 bases, with 10 bases sitting between them. The CDR3 DNA follows: TGTGCCAGCAGCTTAGATGTGGGATTCACTGAAGCTTTCTTT. This encodes CASSLDVGFTEAFF.

This clonotype was counted ten times or more. The CDR3 nucleotides are TGTGCCAGCAGTGAACTCTCAGCGGGGAGCTCCTACAATGAGCAGTTCTTC. It yields the protein CASSELSAGSSYNEQFF. The chain has TRBV2 and TRBJ2-1; 7 bases line up with TRBD2. V dropped 2 bases and J dropped 0; count of bases not matched to a gene: 7. Germline assignment: CDR1 SNHLY and CDR2 FYNNEI. The CDR3 spans 17 residues.

This clonotype was detected ten times or more. The J gene is TRBJ1-1, the V gene TRBV2, with D perhaps matching TRBD1 (6 bases). The CDR3 contains 13 residues. V gave up 7 bases and J gave up 6 bases, with 15 bases separating them. CDR1 and CDR2 (germline): SNHLY, FYNNEI. Here the CDR3 reads CASIKGGLPEAFF. The CDR3 bases are TGTGCCAGCATAAAAGGGGGATTACCTGAAGCTTTCTTT.

This clonotype came up many times. This rearrangement joins TRBV7-2 to TRBJ2-3, with 7 bases identical to TRBD1. J gave up 5 bases and V 3 bases, and 5 bases lay outside the gene matches. In germline, CDR1 is SGHTA, CDR2 FQGNSA. This CDR3 has 14 residues. Here the CDR3 DNA reads TGTGCCAGCAGCTTCGACAGGGTTGAAGATACGCAGTATTTT. Residues: CASSFDRVEDTQYF.

Many counts were recorded for this clonotype. The CDR3 region is CASSSGTRSSTDTQYF. As DNA, the CDR3 is TGTGCCAGCAGCTCTGGGACTAGATCTAGCACAGATACGCAGTATTTT. This chain links TRBV13 with TRBJ2-3; 8 nucleotides agree with TRBD2. V was pared by 4 bases and J by 0 bases, with 6 bases of the junction left unmatched. CDR1 is PRHDT, CDR2 FYEKMQ, per germline (reference sequence). CDR3 length: 16 amino acids. Drawing the rest from reference TRBV13 and TRBJ2-3, the complete variable domain is AAGVIQSPRHLIKEKRETATLKCYPIPRHDTVYWYQQGPGQDPQFLISFYEKMQSDKGSIPDRFSAQQFSDYHSELNMSSLELGDSALYFCASSSGTRSSTDTQYFGPGTRLTVL.

This clonotype was found many times. The V call is TRBV18, the J call TRBJ1-6; D is undetermined. Germline values: CDR1 KGHSH, CDR2 LQKENI. The CDR3 length is 15 residues. V lost 6 bases and J lost 6, with 15 bases in between. The CDR3 protein is CASSLSGDRNSPLHF. The CDR3 DNA follows: TGTGCCAGCTCCCTGTCCGGAGACCGTAATTCACCCCTCCACTTT.

This clonotype was seen many times. For the CDR3, the DNA is TGCAGTGCTAGAGAAATGCAGGGGAGCCAGCCCCAGCATTTT. Protein product: CSAREMQGSQPQHF. The V call is TRBV20-1, the J call TRBJ1-5; possible D gene TRBD1, 6 bases. The CDR3 runs to 14 residues. Germline V gene data show CDR1 as DFQATT and CDR2 as SNEGSKA (reference sequence). Trimming took off 0 bases at V and 7 bases at J, with 13 bases between the two ends.

The sample holds many counts of this clonotype. This chain links TRBV19 with TRBJ1-5; 8 positions agree with TRBD1. The trim removed 5 bases at V and 11 bases at J, leaving 17 bases unmatched. The V gene's germline CDR1 is LNHDA and CDR2 SQIVND (reference sequence). The CDR3 contains 16 residues. The CDR3 reads CASSSVESGTGLTQHF. The CDR3, as DNA: TGTGCCAGTAGTTCAGTCGAATCCGGGACAGGCCTTACCCAGCATTTT.

Ten or more counts support this clonotype. The chain joins TRBV7-8 to TRBJ2-7, with 9 nucleotides matching TRBD1. This CDR3 is built from 15 residues. The germline CDR1 and CDR2 sequences are SGHVS and FQNEAQ. V shed 5 bases, J shed 10 bases, and the junction held 15 bases outside the gene matches. The CDR3 sequence is CASSATRDRALEQYF. The DNA of the CDR3 is TGTGCCAGCAGCGCCACCCGGGACAGGGCTTTGGAACAGTACTTC.

This chain joins TRBV4-1 and TRBJ1-5; 8 nucleotides align to TRBD1. Trimming removed 4 bases from V and 5 bases from J; junction bases left unmatched: 4. The CDR3 is made up of 14 amino acids. Germline V gives CDR1 MGHRA, CDR2 YSYEKL. The CDR3 loop is CASSPGTGHQPQHF. CDR3 nucleotides: TGCGCCAGCAGCCCCGGGACAGGCCATCAGCCCCAGCATTTT.

This clonotype has a count of ten or more. The J gene is TRBJ2-2, the V gene TRBV7-9, with D hard to call. The CDR3 covers 16 residues. Germline V CDR1 and CDR2: SEHNR, FQNEAQ (reference sequence). V was trimmed by 6 bases and J by 0 bases, leaving 14 bases between them. The CDR3 DNA reads TGTGCCAGCAGTTTCACAGCAGTCGCGAACACCGGGGAGCTGTTTTTT. This translates into CASSFTAVANTGELFF. Filled out from reference TRBV7-9 and TRBJ2-2, the complete variable domain reads DTGVSQNPRHKITKRGQNVTFRCDPISEHNRLYWYRQTLGQGPEFLTYFQNEAQLEKSRLLSDRFSAERPKGSFSTLEIQRTEQGDSAMYLCASSFTAVANTGELFFGEGSRLTVL.

This clonotype was seen repeatedly, ten times or more. The chain uses TRBV28 and TRBJ1-2; 7 bases line up with TRBD1. The germline V gene has CDR1 MDHEN and CDR2 SYDVKM. With 6 bases clipped from V and 3 bases from J, the junction kept 13 bases outside the gene matches. The CDR3 length is 16 residues. The CDR3 region has the DNA TGTGCCAGCAGGTTACCCGGGCCCAGGGGGGACTATGGCTACACCTTC. This codes for CASRLPGPRGDYGYTF.